This TCR beta chain was observed in a study of cytomegalovirus exposure and HLA in healthy donors. Findings and limits, study-wide: A list of roughly 160 TCR beta chains associated with cytomegalovirus was given.

PCR was performed using 60 Vbeta and 13 Jbeta primers. Method: immunoSEQ multiplex PCR; TCRdb's copy keeps in-frame clones and lacks some. The sample contains about 200,000 clones, roughly three quarters of which appear only once. With 1 base clipped from V and 8 bases from J, the junction kept 19 bases outside the gene matches. The germline CDR1 and CDR2 sequences are SEHNR and FQNEAQ (reference sequence). This CDR3 is built from 18 residues. As regards this clone: Its specificity is not known.

This TCR was sampled from a woman aged 50 to 60 in good health and CMV-seronegative. Sequenced: PBMCs. The rearrangement uses TRBV7-9 and TRBJ1-2, with 7 bases lining up with TRBD1. CDR3 protein: CASSLGQGQLGSLAGYTF. CDR3 sequence (DNA): TGTGCCAGCAGCTTAGGCCAGGGACAGTTAGGATCTTTGGCGGGCTACACCTTC.